The 32 T cell receptor beta chains below were found in one sample sequenced in a study of cytomegalovirus exposure and HLA in healthy donors. Primers included in the PCR were 60 Vbeta and 13 Jbeta primers. The method was immunoSEQ multiplex PCR; TCRdb's version includes in-frame clones alone and lacks a portion of them. This table holds some 150,000 clones, over 75% found once. The sequencing input was PBMCs. Every receptor here comes from a man in his thirties or forties in good health and CMV-seronegative.

CDR3 sequence: CASSAWDRNYEQYF. The CDR3 DNA sequence: TGTGCCAGCAGCGCGTGGGACAGAAACTACGAGCAGTACTTC. The J gene is TRBJ2-7, the V gene TRBV25-1; 7 bases align to TRBD1. J lost 3 bases, V lost 6 bases, and 8 bases had no gene match. There are 14 residues in the CDR3. From germline, CDR1 is MGHDK and CDR2 SYGVNS.

The rearrangement links TRBV5-4 to TRBJ2-7; 8 bases fit TRBD1. Germline CDR1 and CDR2: SGHNT and YYREEE (reference sequence). Trimming removed 2 bases from V and 3 bases from J; junction bases left unmatched: 7. This CDR3 has 15 amino acids. The CDR3 nucleotides read TGTGCCAGCAGCTTAGGACAGGGTCAGTTCTACGAGCAGTACTTC. It translates to CASSLGQGQFYEQYF.

This clone has only a few counts. The chain employs TRBV5-1 and TRBJ1-1; the D gene is possibly TRBD1 (6 bases). V was trimmed by 3 bases and J by 1 base, leaving 13 bases between them. The germline CDR1 and CDR2 sequences are SGHRS and YFSETQ. The CDR3 consists of 15 residues. The CDR3 here is CASSSGQRSNTEAFF. DNA of the CDR3: TGCGCCAGCAGCTCCGGACAGAGATCGAACACTGAAGCTTTCTTT.

Concerning this clone: The junction and the germline gene differ at one end; a read error may be behind it. The chain employs TRBV29-1 and TRBJ1-5, with 7 bases that match TRBD1. The CDR3 is 14 amino acids. Per germline, CDR1 SQVTM and CDR2 ANQGSEA. CDR3 sequence: CSASGVQGDQPQNF. The CDR3 nucleotides read TGCAGCGCGTCGGGAGTCCAGGGGGACCAGCCCCAGAATTTT. The full variable domain, with the rest looked up from reference TRBV29-1 and TRBJ1-5, is SAVISQKPSRDICQRGTSLTIQCQVDSQVTMMFWYRQQPGQSLTLIATANQGSEATYESGFVIDKFPISRPNLTFSTLTVSNMSPEDSSIYLCSASGVQGDQPQNFGDGTRLSIL.

The V call is TRBV27, the J call TRBJ2-5, with unresolved D. The germline V gene encodes CDR1 MNHEY and CDR2 SMNVEV (reference sequence). The CDR3 has 13 residues. Trimming cost V 2 bases and J 4 bases, with 8 bases left between them. For the CDR3, the DNA is TGTGCCAGCAGTTTAATGGGCGCAGAGACCCAGTACTTC. As protein: CASSLMGAETQYF.

Only one count was recorded for this clone. The genes are TRBV27 and TRBJ1-4, with 11 nucleotides matching TRBD1. The CDR3 consists of 14 residues. Germline V CDR1 and CDR2: MNHEY, SMNVEV (reference sequence). V shed 6 bases, J shed 8 bases, and the junction held 5 bases outside the gene matches. For the CDR3, the DNA is TGTGCCAGCAGAATTGGGACAGGGGGGGAAAAACTGTTTTTT. Protein product: CASRIGTGGEKLFF.

This chain uses TRBV25-1 with TRBJ1-2; D is ambiguous. Germline V gene lookup returns CDR1 MGHDK and CDR2 SYGVNS. Between the trimmed V and J ends, which lost 10 bases and 6 bases, there was a span of 15 bases. The CDR3 loop spans 12 amino acids. The CDR3 DNA reads as TGTGCCACCAACTCAGGATCCAATGGCTACACCTTC. Its translation: CATNSGSNGYTF.

The rearrangement joins TRBV6-1 to TRBJ1-1; D is undetermined. Deletions cut 6 bases from V and 1 base from J, with 9 bases between. This CDR3 comprises 13 residues. From germline, CDR1 is MNHNS and CDR2 SASEGT. The CDR3 protein is CASRVNTNTEAFF. CDR3 in DNA: TGTGCCAGCAGGGTTAACACGAACACTGAAGCTTTCTTT.

This clone was seen once. This chain uses TRBV7-9 with TRBJ1-4; TRBD1 matches 9 bases. The CDR3 is made up of 15 amino acids. The ends lost 5 bases at V and 1 base at J; junction bases unmatched: 2. From germline, CDR1 is SEHNR and CDR2 FQNEAQ (reference sequence). The CDR3 nucleotides read TGTGCCAGCAGCATGACAGGGGGAACTAATGAAAAACTGTTTTTT. Translation: CASSMTGGTNEKLFF.

This chain links TRBV6-1 with TRBJ2-4; D not resolved. CDR1 and CDR2 (germline): MNHNS, SASEGT. The CDR3 is made up of 12 amino acids. V was pared by 3 bases and J by 8 bases, with 8 bases between. CDR3 coding DNA: TGTGCCAGCAGTGAGGGCAGTCACATTCAGTACTTC. It is translated as CASSEGSHIQYF.

This chain uses TRBV6-5 with TRBJ2-7; TRBD1 matches at 8 bases. This CDR3 has 15 amino acids. The V gene's germline CDR1 is MNHEY and CDR2 SVGAGI. J gave up 1 base and V 6 bases, and 8 bases lay outside the gene matches. The CDR3 region is CASSNDRGLSYEQYF. CDR3 nucleotide sequence: TGTGCCAGCAGCAACGACAGGGGCCTGTCCTACGAGCAGTACTTC.

This clone was counted once. This sequence joins TRBV14 and TRBJ1-1; 9 bases match TRBD1. CDR1 is SGHDN and CDR2 is FVKESK in the germline V gene. The CDR3 has 15 residues. Trimming removed 5 bases from V and 1 base from J; junction bases left unmatched: 5. CDR3 coding DNA: TGTGCCAGCAGCAGAACAGGGGGCGCGAACACTGAAGCTTTCTTT. It translates to CASSRTGGANTEAFF.

J is TRBJ2-7 and V is TRBV10-1; 9 bases agree with TRBD2. Losses at the gene ends were 3 bases for V and 0 bases for J; bases not matched to a gene: 3. CDR1 and CDR2 from the germline V gene are WNHNN and SYGVQD (reference sequence). This CDR3 spans 15 amino acids. CDR3 in amino acids: CASSESSGISYEQYF. CDR3 DNA sequence: TGCGCCAGCAGTGAATCTAGCGGGATCTCCTACGAGCAGTACTTC.

This clone was counted a few times. This specimen includes other DNA sequences encoding the same CDR3. V usage is TRBV27 and J usage is TRBJ1-2, with D unresolved. The CDR3 sequence is 13 residues long. The V and J ends lost 2 bases and 4 bases respectively, with 8 bases between them. Germline CDR1 MNHEY, CDR2 SMNVEV (reference sequence). CDR3 protein: CASSLGRAYGYTF. The CDR3 nucleotides are TGTGCCAGCAGTTTAGGGAGGGCCTATGGCTACACCTTC.

J is TRBJ1-4 and V is TRBV2; D possibly corresponds to TRBD1 (6 bases). V dropped 3 bases and J dropped 8 bases, with 19 bases sitting between them. CDR3 length equals 16 residues. CDR1 and CDR2 (germline): SNHLY, FYNNEI. This CDR3 is CASSDGGRGSREKLFF. The CDR3 region has the DNA TGTGCCAGCAGTGATGGGGGCAGGGGATCGAGAGAAAAACTGTTTTTT.

The chain joins TRBV6-5 to TRBJ2-7, with TRBD2 matching over 10 bases. The ends lost 2 bases at V and 2 bases at J; junction bases unmatched: 6. This CDR3 comprises 16 residues. The germline CDR1 and CDR2 sequences are MNHEY and SVGAGI. Written as DNA, the CDR3 is TGTGCCAGCAGTTACGCCGTTACTAGCGGGGCCTACGAGCAGTACTTC. As protein: CASSYAVTSGAYEQYF.

The genes are TRBV19 and TRBJ2-7, with D possibly TRBD2 on 5 matching bases. The germline V gene has CDR1 LNHDA and CDR2 SQIVND (reference sequence). CDR3 length equals 11 residues. V shed 10 bases and J shed 0 bases, with 7 bases lying between them. This chain's CDR3 is CANTSSYEQYF. The CDR3 coding sequence is TGTGCCAACACTAGCTCCTACGAGCAGTACTTC. Combining the CDR3 with reference TRBV19 and TRBJ2-7 gives the whole variable domain DGGITQSPKYLFRKEGQNVTLSCEQNLNHDAMYWYRQDPGQGLRLIYYSQIVNDFQKGDIAEGYSVSREKKESFPLTVTSAQKNPTAFYLCANTSSYEQYFGPGTRLTVT.

The CDR3 DNA sequence: TGTGCCAGCGCGGGGGCCTACACCGGGGAGCTGTTTTTT. Translating it yields CASAGAYTGELFF. V and J are TRBV27 and TRBJ2-2, with a weak D call TRBD2 (7 bases). CDR1 is MNHEY, CDR2 SMNVEV, per germline (reference sequence). This CDR3 contains 13 residues. V shed 8 bases and J shed 3 bases, with 10 bases lying between them.

This sequence joins TRBV27 and TRBJ2-5; 12 nucleotides line up with TRBD2. Trimming took 8 bases from V and 4 from J; bases not matched to a gene: 5. The CDR3 runs to 14 residues. Germline V CDR1 and CDR2: MNHEY, SMNVEV (reference sequence). The CDR3 reads CASSSGGAGETQYF. CDR3 DNA: TGTGCCAGCTCTAGCGGGGGGGCTGGAGAGACCCAGTACTTC.

The V and J genes are TRBV5-1 and TRBJ2-2, with 8 bases that match TRBD2. The germline V gene encodes CDR1 SGHRS and CDR2 YFSETQ. Trimming removed 4 bases from V and 6 bases from J; junction bases left unmatched: 8. This CDR3 is built from 15 residues. The CDR3 here is CASSGGTRSSGELFF. As DNA, the CDR3 is TGCGCCAGCAGCGGGGGGACTAGATCTTCCGGGGAGCTGTTTTTT.

In its sample, this clone was seen a few times. The chain couples TRBV25-1 to TRBJ2-5; the D gene is possibly TRBD2 (7 bases). The J call may be faulty, since TRBJ2-7 better matches the DNA end. CDR3 size: 15 residues. Germline lookup yields CDR1 MGHDK and CDR2 SYGVNS. DNA of the CDR3: TGTGCCAGCAGAAACGAGGGGGAGGGGTGGGCCGAGCAGTACTTC. Translating gives CASRNEGEGWAEQYF.

The rearrangement joins TRBV5-1 to TRBJ1-6; weak D call: TRBD1 (6 bases). This CDR3 is built from 15 residues. Per germline, CDR1 SGHRS and CDR2 YFSETQ. V lost 0 bases to trimming and J lost 7 bases, with 11 bases between them. CDR3 nucleotide sequence: TGCGCCAGCAGCTTGGAGGACAGTAAAAATTCACCCCTCCACTTT. Residues: CASSLEDSKNSPLHF.

This clone was counted once. The V and J genes are TRBV19 and TRBJ2-4; tentative D call: TRBD1 (5 bases). Between the trimmed V and J ends, which lost 3 bases and 3 bases, there was a span of 15 bases. The CDR3 sequence is 16 residues long. Germline V gene data show CDR1 as LNHDA and CDR2 as SQIVND (reference sequence). DNA for the CDR3: TGTGCCAGTAGTATGCTGACAGCACAAGGCAAAAACATTCAGTACTTC. It codes for CASSMLTAQGKNIQYF.

In its sample, this clone was seen many times. This chain's CDR3 is CASSNDQANTIYF. Here the CDR3 DNA reads TGTGCCAGTAGTAACGACCAGGCCAACACCATATATTTT. The chain uses TRBV19 and TRBJ1-3; D gene uncertain. This CDR3 contains 13 residues. CDR1 is LNHDA, CDR2 SQIVND, per germline (reference sequence). Trimming took off 4 bases at V and 7 bases at J, with 11 bases between the two ends.

This clone occurred a few times. This sequence joins TRBV5-1 and TRBJ2-2; D gene unclear. Germline CDR1 is SGHRS and CDR2 is YFSETQ. Trimming cost V 2 bases and J 3 bases, with 8 bases left between them. This CDR3 has 14 residues. CDR3 region: CASSLRTDTGELFF. The CDR3 coding sequence is TGCGCCAGCAGCTTACGAACGGACACCGGGGAGCTGTTTTTT.

The gene calls are TRBV7-9 and TRBJ2-1; D call uncertain. V was clipped by 3 bases and J by 5 bases, with 2 bases between them. CDR1 and CDR2 (germline): SEHNR, FQNEAQ (reference sequence). The CDR3 has 11 residues. The CDR3 bases are TGTGCCAGCAGCTTCAACAATGAGCAGTTCTTC. Protein: CASSFNNEQFF.

The rearrangement links TRBV5-6 to TRBJ1-1; possible D gene TRBD1, 6 bases. The CDR3 contains 15 residues. The ends were cut back, 3 bases at V and 2 bases at J, with 14 bases in the middle. Germline V lookup: CDR1 SGHDT, CDR2 YYEEEE. The CDR3 bases are TGTGCCAGCAGCTCTCCGGACAGTTTAAACACTGAAGCTTTCTTT. It specifies CASSSPDSLNTEAFF.

The V gene is TRBV29-1, the J gene TRBJ2-2; 7 nucleotides line up with TRBD1. V gave up 3 bases and J gave up 4 bases; unmatched junction bases: 5. In germline, CDR1 is SQVTM, CDR2 ANQGSEA. The CDR3 sequence is 14 residues long. This CDR3 reads CSVEGQRSTGELFF. CDR3 nucleotide sequence: TGCAGCGTTGAGGGACAGCGAAGCACCGGGGAGCTGTTTTTT.

The rearrangement links TRBV15 to TRBJ2-7; 8 positions match TRBD1. This CDR3 has 15 residues. V lost 5 bases to trimming and J lost 4 bases; unmatched junction nucleotides: 10. In germline, CDR1 is LNHNV, CDR2 YYDKDF (reference sequence). CDR3 sequence reads: CATSSSGQGRYEQYF. In nucleotides, the CDR3 is TGTGCCACCAGCTCCTCAGGACAGGGAAGATACGAGCAGTACTTC.

The chain links TRBV4-1 to TRBJ2-1; the match to TRBD1 covers 9 bases. CDR1 and CDR2 (germline): MGHRA, YSYEKL. The CDR3 is made up of 18 amino acids. V lost 4 bases to trimming and J lost 0 bases; unmatched junction nucleotides: 10. The CDR3 coding sequence is TGCGCCAGCAGCCGGACAGGACAGGGGACGACCTCCTACAATGAGCAGTTCTTC. It translates to CASSRTGQGTTSYNEQFF.

V gene TRBV29-1 combines with J gene TRBJ2-4, with a possible D match to TRBD2 (6 bases). V lost 3 bases and J 6 bases, leaving 6 bases between the germline ends. Per the germline V gene, CDR1 is SQVTM and CDR2 is ANQGSEA. The CDR3 runs to 11 residues. This CDR3 is CSVEEGNIQYF. The DNA for the CDR3 is TGCAGCGTTGAGGAGGGAAACATTCAGTACTTC.

Concerning this clone: At one boundary the junction diverges from the germline segment, which might be a read error. The chain recombines TRBV29-1 with TRBJ1-2, with a weak D call TRBD1 (5 bases). CDR1 is SQVTM, CDR2 ANQGSEA, per germline. The CDR3 is 15 amino acids. This chain's CDR3 is CGVEKGGRGSYGYTF. The CDR3 DNA reads as TGCGGCGTTGAAAAGGGCGGGAGGGGAAGCTATGGCTACACCTTC.